This TCR beta chain is drawn from a study of blood T cell repertoires in COVID-19. This clone came up once. The V gene lost 4 bases and the J gene lost 9 bases, with 13 bases spanning the gap. The germline V gene has CDR1 SGDLS and CDR2 YYNGEE. The CDR3 consists of 12 residues. Profiling relied on immunoSEQ multiplex PCR, and the TCRdb table lists in-frame clones only, not all of them. Of about 51,000 clones detected, 86% appear once; the ten largest clones hold 1.3%. The chain uses TRBV9 and TRBJ2-5, with a tentative D call TRBD2 (7 bases). The receptor was derived from a man in his sixties with acute or convalescent COVID-19. Sequencing was carried out using peripheral blood. DNA for the CDR3: TGTGCCAGCAGCTCTGGGGGGGCGCCCCAGTACTTC. Its translation: CASSSGGAPQYF.